The 27 T cell receptor beta chains given below trace back to one sample, sequenced in a study of breast tumors, draining lymph nodes, adjacent tissues. TCRdb reprocessed the multiplex PCR reads via MiXCR and lists one record per CDR3 protein. The table includes some 130,000 distinct CDR3 sequences, about a fifth detected once. The lymph nodes were axillary draining lymph nodes from breast cancer patients. The sequenced sample consisted of axillary lymph node tissue. The receptors derive from a female donor with breast cancer. Some clones in this sample may be carry-over from other donors' samples.

Ten or more counts support this clonotype. The chain couples TRBV27 to TRBJ2-5; D is perhaps TRBD2 (5 bases). The V and J ends lost 4 bases and 5 bases respectively, with 5 bases between them. The CDR3 is 11 amino acids. Germline V CDR1 and CDR2: MNHEY, SMNVEV (reference sequence). CDR3 residues: CASSSGETQYF. CDR3 DNA sequence: TGTGCCAGCAGTTCGGGGGAGACCCAGTACTTC.

This clonotype was recorded at least ten times. The rearrangement joins TRBV12-3 or TRBV12-4 to TRBJ2-1; 9 bases align to TRBD1. CDR3 size: 16 residues. V gave up 6 bases and J gave up 2 bases; unmatched junction bases: 8. The CDR3 DNA reads TGTGCCAGCAGCTGGACAGGGGCCCGACCCTACAATGAGCAGTTCTTC. Protein sequence: CASSWTGARPYNEQFF.

About this clonotype itself: Possible read error: a much larger clone is one base away. The V and J genes are TRBV11-3 and TRBJ2-3, with 8 bases lining up with TRBD2. Germline-derived CDR1 and CDR2 are SGHNT and YENEEA. The CDR3 is 15 residues long. The V gene end was trimmed by 6 bases and the J gene end by 5 bases; junction bases not matched to a gene: 10. The CDR3 sequence is CASSPRGLAGDTQYF. DNA for the CDR3: TGTGCCAGCAGTCCTCGGGGGCTAGCGGGAGATACGCAGTATTTT. The full variable domain, in which reference TRBV11-3 and TRBJ2-3 provide the parts outside the CDR3, is EAGVVQSPRYKIIEKKQPVAFWCNPISGHNTLYWYLQNLGQGPELLIRYENEEAVDDSQLPKDRFSAERLKGVDSTLKIQPAELGDSAVYLCASSPRGLAGDTQYFGPGTRLTVL.

V usage is TRBV3-1 and J usage is TRBJ1-2; 11 bases are shared with TRBD1. Trimming at V came to 6 bases and at J to 6 bases, leaving 9 bases not matched to a gene. This CDR3 contains 15 residues. In germline, CDR1 is LGHDT, CDR2 YNNKEL (reference sequence). The CDR3 coding sequence is TGTGCCAGCAGACGGACAGGGGGCCCGTACGATGGCTACACCTTC. This codes for CASRRTGGPYDGYTF.

This clonotype was seen at least ten times. This chain joins TRBV7-9 and TRBJ1-2; 7 nucleotides agree with TRBD1. The germline V gene has CDR1 SEHNR and CDR2 FQNEAQ (reference sequence). The ends lost 5 bases at V and 8 bases at J; junction bases unmatched: 11. This CDR3 region has 14 residues. CDR3 DNA: TGTGCCAGCAGCGAAACCCGGGACAGTAGCGGCTACACCTTC. Its protein is CASSETRDSSGYTF.

This clonotype was counted ten times or more. The V and J genes are TRBV7-9 and TRBJ2-1; TRBD1 matches at 8 bases. Germline values: CDR1 SEHNR, CDR2 FQNEAQ (reference sequence). The CDR3 length is 13 residues. The V and J ends lost 4 bases and 13 bases, in that order; junction bases with no gene match: 9. The chain's CDR3 is CASSSRDRSTQFF. CDR3 nucleotides: TGTGCCAGCAGCTCCCGGGACAGGAGTACCCAGTTCTTC.

This clonotype turned up a few times. V and J are TRBV28 and TRBJ2-7; 16 nucleotides match TRBD2. There are 18 residues in the CDR3. The J segment lost 4 bases and the V segment lost 6 bases, leaving 12 bases of the junction unmatched. The V gene's germline CDR1 is MDHEN and CDR2 SYDVKM. This chain's CDR3 is CASRRGGGLAGGRYEQYF. CDR3 DNA: TGTGCCAGCAGGCGGGGTGGGGGACTAGCGGGAGGGCGATACGAGCAGTACTTC.

This clonotype was seen ten or more times. This rearrangement joins TRBV9 to TRBJ1-4; the D is unclear. Trimming left V 0 bases short and J 7 bases short, with 19 bases between. Looked up from germline, CDR1 is SGDLS and CDR2 is YYNGEE. The CDR3 runs 17 residues. This CDR3 reads CASSVGANPVLGEKLFF. In nucleotides, the CDR3 is TGTGCCAGCAGCGTAGGCGCTAATCCCGTCTTGGGTGAAAAACTGTTTTTT.

This clonotype was found many times. The chain recombines TRBV12-3 or TRBV12-4 with TRBJ2-7; D ambiguous. V dropped 6 bases and J dropped 1 base, with 10 bases sitting between them. CDR3 size: 13 residues. CDR3 bases: TGTGCCAGCAGAGTCACGGGTTCCTACGAGCAGTACTTC. Translated: CASRVTGSYEQYF.

Ten or more counts support this clonotype. The chain couples TRBV5-5 to TRBJ2-2, with 7 bases aligning to TRBD2. CDR1 SGHKS and CDR2 YYEKEE come from the germline V gene (reference sequence). This CDR3 is 15 amino acids long. V was clipped by 5 bases and J by 0 bases; unmatched bases: 4. The CDR3 spells CASRPLASNTGELFF. As DNA, the CDR3 is TGTGCCAGCAGACCACTAGCGTCGAACACCGGGGAGCTGTTTTTT.

This clonotype appeared many times. The rearrangement links TRBV4-1 to TRBJ2-3, with TRBD2 matching over 8 bases. Trimming removed 4 bases from V and 4 bases from J; junction bases left unmatched: 7. The germline V gene encodes CDR1 MGHRA and CDR2 YSYEKL. There are 15 residues in the CDR3. CDR3 in DNA: TGCGCCAGCAGCCCGGGACTAGTTTCCTCAGATACGCAGTATTTT. It encodes CASSPGLVSSDTQYF.

Comment on this clonotype: A much larger clone differs from this one at a single base, so this may be a read error. The gene calls are TRBV29-1 and TRBJ2-3; D possibly uses TRBD1 or TRBD2 (6 bases each). V dropped 4 bases and J dropped 4 bases, with 15 bases sitting between them. Germline V gene sequence: CDR1 SQVTM, CDR2 ANQGSEA. The CDR3 sequence is 14 residues long. The CDR3 is CSVVWGASADTQYF. The CDR3 nucleotides read TGCAGCGTTGTTTGGGGGGCGAGCGCAGATACGCAGTATTTT.

This clonotype appeared a few times. The chain couples TRBV27 to TRBJ2-5; tentatively, D is TRBD1 (6 bases). The CDR3 covers 14 residues. Germline CDR1 and CDR2: MNHEY and SMNVEV (reference sequence). V lost 3 bases and J 7 bases, leaving 15 bases between the germline ends. CDR3 protein: CASSFLQGRGTQYF. The CDR3, as DNA: TGTGCCAGCAGTTTTTTACAGGGCCGCGGGACCCAGTACTTC.

This chain links TRBV6-4 with TRBJ1-6, with 9 bases matching TRBD1. V lost 4 bases, J lost 9 bases, and 1 base stayed unmatched. Germline CDR1 is MRHNA and CDR2 is SNTAGT. The CDR3 is made up of 13 amino acids. CDR3 sequence reads: CASSGQGGSPLHF. Here the CDR3 DNA reads TGTGCCAGCAGTGGACAGGGGGGTTCACCCCTCCACTTT.

The chain recombines TRBV11-3 with TRBJ2-1; D call uncertain. The germline V gene has CDR1 SGHNT and CDR2 YENEEA. The CDR3 consists of 15 residues. Trimming left V 3 bases short and J 0 bases short, with 9 bases between. The DNA for the CDR3 is TGTGCCAGCAGCTTTTGGCGGACCTCCTACAATGAGCAGTTCTTC. Amino acid sequence: CASSFWRTSYNEQFF.

This clonotype occurred many times. The rearrangement uses TRBV14 and TRBJ2-3; either TRBD1 or TRBD2 may supply D (6 bases each). Germline V gene sequence: CDR1 SGHDN, CDR2 FVKESK. The germline V and J ends were trimmed by 0 bases and 5 bases, with 12 bases remaining between them. The CDR3 consists of 15 residues. In DNA form, the CDR3 reads TGTGCCAGCAGCCAAGATACGGGGGCTGGAGATACGCAGTATTTT. This encodes CASSQDTGAGDTQYF.

This clonotype occurred many times. The chain employs TRBV6-6 and TRBJ2-3; D remains unclear. This CDR3 comprises 12 residues. The germline gives CDR1 MNHNY, CDR2 SVGAGI (reference sequence). Trimming took off 6 bases at V and 3 bases at J, with 7 bases between the two ends. The CDR3 bases are TGTGCCAGCAGCAGGCGGACAGATACGCAGTATTTT. It is translated as CASSRRTDTQYF.

This clonotype was observed many times. The chain is built from TRBV14 and TRBJ2-1, with a possible D match to TRBD2 (6 bases). The V end was cut by 2 bases, the J end by 9 bases, with 14 bases between. Germline V gene sequence: CDR1 SGHDN, CDR2 FVKESK. CDR3 length: 14 residues. The DNA for the CDR3 is TGTGCCAGCAGCCAACGGGGCGTCGGGAGTGAGCAGTTCTTC. Its protein is CASSQRGVGSEQFF.

This clonotype was recorded many times. The genes are TRBV7-2 and TRBJ2-5; 7 nucleotides match TRBD1. CDR1 and CDR2 (germline): SGHTA, FQGNSA. V dropped 5 bases and J dropped 3; count of bases not matched to a gene: 3. The CDR3 loop spans 13 amino acids. The CDR3 nucleotides are TGTGCCAGCAGCCCAACAGGGGAAGAGACCCAGTACTTC. It is translated as CASSPTGEETQYF.

Many counts were recorded for this clonotype. The CDR3 DNA is TGCAGTGCTAGAAGCACCACAGATACGCAGTATTTT. This gives the protein CSARSTTDTQYF. This chain joins TRBV20-1 and TRBJ2-3; D remains ambiguous. The CDR3 is 12 residues long. V dropped 2 bases and J dropped 2 bases, with 5 bases sitting between them. Germline loops: CDR1 DFQATT, CDR2 SNEGSKA (reference sequence).

This chain joins TRBV12-3 or TRBV12-4 and TRBJ2-2; D may match TRBD1 or TRBD2 (5 bases each). CDR3 length equals 16 residues. Between the trimmed V and J ends, which lost 7 bases and 1 base, there was a span of 16 bases. CDR3 sequence reads: CASTNLGPLNTGELFF. The CDR3 coding sequence is TGTGCCAGCACAAACCTGGGACCCCTGAACACCGGGGAGCTGTTTTTT.

At least ten counts were recorded for this clonotype. The genes are TRBV20-1 and TRBJ2-7, with TRBD2 matching over 13 bases. The ends lost 3 bases at V and 2 bases at J; junction bases unmatched: 7. CDR3 length: 16 amino acids. The V gene's germline CDR1 is DFQATT and CDR2 SNEGSKA (reference sequence). The CDR3 sequence is CSASEGLAGPTYEQYF. The CDR3, as DNA: TGCAGTGCTAGTGAGGGACTAGCGGGGCCCACCTACGAGCAGTACTTC.

This clonotype was observed many times. This chain joins TRBV6-6 and TRBJ2-7, with 9 positions matching TRBD1. The germline CDR1 and CDR2 sequences are MNHNY and SVGAGI (reference sequence). V was clipped by 4 bases and J by 1 base; unmatched bases: 5. The CDR3 is 15 residues long. The CDR3 reads CASSSPGQGSYEQYF. CDR3 in DNA: TGTGCCAGCAGTTCCCCGGGACAGGGATCCTACGAGCAGTACTTC.

This clonotype was counted ten times or more. This rearrangement joins TRBV5-8 to TRBJ2-7, with a tentative D call TRBD2 (5 bases). The CDR3 has 13 amino acids. Germline V CDR1 and CDR2: SGHTS, YDEGEE. Between the trimmed V and J ends, which lost 4 bases and 6 bases, there was a span of 14 bases. Here the CDR3 DNA reads TGTGCCAGCAGCCGTGGACTCGGCCTCGAGCAGTACTTC. Encoded protein: CASSRGLGLEQYF. The whole variable domain, filled in from reference TRBV5-8 and TRBJ2-7, reads EAGVTQSPTHLIKTRGQQATLRCSPISGHTSVYWYQQALGLGLQFLLWYDEGEERNRGNFPPRFSGRQFPNYSSELNVNALELEDSALYLCASSRGLGLEQYFGPGTRLTVT.

This clonotype was detected ten times or more. The chain couples TRBV24-1 to TRBJ2-1, with D possibly being TRBD1 or TRBD2 (7 bases each). Germline V gene lookup returns CDR1 KGHDR and CDR2 SFDVKD. Trimming took 4 bases from V and 0 from J, leaving 12 bases between them. This CDR3 region has 16 residues. CDR3 region: CATSDPGGDSYNEQFF. The CDR3 region has the DNA TGTGCCACCAGTGACCCAGGGGGGGACTCCTACAATGAGCAGTTCTTC.

The chain recombines TRBV28 with TRBJ2-2; no firm D call. This CDR3 spans 15 amino acids. Deletions cut 5 bases from V and 4 bases from J, with 14 bases between. CDR1 and CDR2 from the germline V gene are MDHEN and SYDVKM. In DNA form, the CDR3 reads TGTGCCAGCAGTACTGCGGTGGGGTTCACCGGGGAGCTGTTTTTT. Amino acids: CASSTAVGFTGELFF.

The table lists this clonotype with many counts. The V gene is TRBV7-9, the J gene TRBJ2-1; 8 bases are shared with TRBD2. Germline V gene lookup returns CDR1 SEHNR and CDR2 FQNEAQ (reference sequence). Germline trimming cut 5 bases from V and 7 bases from J; bases unmatched to any gene: 10. The CDR3 is made up of 15 amino acids. CDR3 in amino acids: CASSLTSGLGNEQFF. The DNA for the CDR3 is TGTGCCAGCAGCCTTACCTCGGGACTAGGAAATGAGCAGTTCTTC.